Presented here are 28 T cell receptor beta chains from one specimen sequenced in a study of CD8 T cells in Susac syndrome. Random hexamers were used to reverse transcribe the RNA input (about 0.5 to 1 ug). TCRdb called the immunoSEQ multiplex PCR reads again in MiXCR, with one record for every CDR3 protein. The sample has about 120,000 distinct CDR3 sequences; over 90% are singletons. Specimen: CD8+ T cells from PBMCs. These receptors were obtained from a human donor with Susac syndrome.

This clonotype was observed once. The chain joins TRBV19 to TRBJ1-5, with 7 bases identical to TRBD1. Trimming at V came to 6 bases and at J to 7 bases, leaving 6 bases not matched to a gene. Per the germline V gene, CDR1 is LNHDA and CDR2 is SQIVND (reference sequence). CDR3 size: 13 residues. The CDR3 DNA reads TGTGCCAGTAGGACAGGGTCAGGACAGCCCCAGCATTTT. Encoded protein: CASRTGSGQPQHF. The full variable domain, its missing parts supplied by reference TRBV19 and TRBJ1-5, is DGGITQSPKYLFRKEGQNVTLSCEQNLNHDAMYWYRQDPGQGLRLIYYSQIVNDFQKGDIAEGYSVSREKKESFPLTVTSAQKNPTAFYLCASRTGSGQPQHFGDGTRLSIL.

The chain uses TRBV11-2 and TRBJ2-7; D not certain. The V end lost 5 bases, the J end lost 5 bases, and 10 bases lay between the germline ends. CDR3 size: 12 residues. Germline-derived CDR1 and CDR2 are SGHAT and FQNNGV. CDR3 DNA sequence: TGTGCCAGCAGCACTTTTTCCCACGAGCAGTACTTC. This gives the protein CASSTFSHEQYF. The complete variable domain, with remaining parts taken from reference TRBV11-2 and TRBJ2-7, reads EAGVAQSPRYKIIEKRQSVAFWCNPISGHATLYWYQQILGQGPKLLIQFQNNGVVDDSQLPKDRFSAERLKGVDSTLKIQPAKLEDSAVYLCASSTFSHEQYFGPGTRLTVT.

The chain couples TRBV6-5 to TRBJ2-7; 11 bases fit TRBD1. After removal of 2 bases from V and 4 bases from J, the junction contained 4 bases not matched to a gene. The CDR3 extends over 15 amino acids. CDR1 and CDR2 (germline): MNHEY, SVGAGI. The DNA of the CDR3 is TGTGCCAGCAGTTACGGGGGACAGGGGGAATACGAGCAGTACTTC. Translated: CASSYGGQGEYEQYF.

The genes are TRBV20-1 and TRBJ2-5, with 13 bases fitting TRBD2. V trimming: 0 bases; J trimming: 5 bases; junction bases outside the gene matches: 9. Per germline, CDR1 DFQATT and CDR2 SNEGSKA (reference sequence). This CDR3 is 17 amino acids long. The CDR3 DNA reads TGCAGTGCTAGAGACGGACTAGCGGGGGTTGTCGGGGAGACCCAGTACTTC. The encoded protein is CSARDGLAGVVGETQYF.

The chain carries TRBV27 and TRBJ2-2; D is unclear. The germline V gene encodes CDR1 MNHEY and CDR2 SMNVEV (reference sequence). V was cut by 2 bases and J by 4 bases, with 5 bases left in between. The CDR3 sequence is 13 residues long. CDR3 protein: CASSLGLTGELFF. The CDR3 coding sequence is TGTGCCAGCAGTTTAGGGCTCACCGGGGAGCTGTTTTTT.

The rearrangement links TRBV15 to TRBJ1-5, with TRBD1 as a possible D gene (6 bases). Per the germline V gene, CDR1 is LNHNV and CDR2 is YYDKDF (reference sequence). The CDR3 extends over 16 amino acids. Trimming took off 0 bases at V and 3 bases at J, with 12 bases between the two ends. In DNA form, the CDR3 reads TGTGCCACCAGCAGAGATACAGGACAGCTCAATCAGCCCCAGCATTTT. It encodes CATSRDTGQLNQPQHF.

CDR3 sequence reads: CASSQDGVDGYTF. CDR3 nucleotides: TGCGCCAGCAGCCAAGATGGGGTAGATGGCTACACCTTC. This rearrangement joins TRBV4-1 to TRBJ1-2; D not resolved. Per germline, CDR1 MGHRA and CDR2 YSYEKL. Trimming took 0 bases from V and 6 from J, leaving 8 bases between them. This CDR3 is 13 amino acids long.

J is TRBJ1-5 and V is TRBV4-1, with D perhaps matching TRBD1 (5 bases). The germline V and J ends were trimmed by 2 bases and 7 bases, with 9 bases remaining between them. Germline V lookup: CDR1 MGHRA, CDR2 YSYEKL. The CDR3 is 13 amino acids. For the CDR3, the DNA is TGCGCCAGCAGCCAACAGGGATGGCAGCCCCAGCATTTT. It encodes CASSQQGWQPQHF.

The sample holds a few counts of this clonotype. This chain links TRBV4-1 with TRBJ1-1; D is uncertain. The CDR3 contains 15 residues. Trimming removed 0 bases at V and 3 bases at J, with 11 bases between. Germline V gene data show CDR1 as MGHRA and CDR2 as YSYEKL. DNA for the CDR3: TGCGCCAGCAGCCAAGAGAGCCTCGGGGACACTGAAGCTTTCTTT. Translation gives CASSQESLGDTEAFF.

The J gene is TRBJ2-5, the V gene TRBV7-9, with TRBD2 matching over 9 bases. The germline V gene has CDR1 SEHNR and CDR2 FQNEAQ (reference sequence). The CDR3 is 15 amino acids. Trimming removed 5 bases from V and 5 bases from J; junction bases left unmatched: 9. CDR3 DNA sequence: TGTGCCAGCAGCCCCAGCGGGGGGTCCCGGGAGACCCAGTACTTC. Translation gives CASSPSGGSRETQYF.

This chain connects TRBV5-1 to TRBJ2-1, with 10 bases matching TRBD2. With 4 bases clipped from V and 8 bases from J, the junction kept 6 bases outside the gene matches. The CDR3 runs 14 residues. Germline CDR1 is SGHRS and CDR2 is YFSETQ. The chain's CDR3 is CASSVSGGAHEQFF. DNA for the CDR3: TGCGCCAGCAGCGTCAGCGGGGGGGCGCATGAGCAGTTCTTC.

The chain recombines TRBV12-3 or TRBV12-4 with TRBJ2-7; D remains ambiguous. The CDR3 contains 11 residues. Trimming shortened V by 6 bases and J by 3 bases, and 6 bases separated the two germline ends. CDR3 coding DNA: TGTGCCAGCAGGGCGAGCTACGAGCAGTACTTC. Protein: CASRASYEQYF.

The chain uses TRBV7-9 and TRBJ2-5; 11 positions match TRBD2. There are 16 residues in the CDR3. CDR1 is SEHNR and CDR2 is FQNEAQ in the germline V gene (reference sequence). The V gene end was trimmed by 5 bases and the J gene end by 1 base; junction bases not matched to a gene: 6. In DNA, the CDR3 is TGTGCCAGCAGCCCGGCTAGCGGGGGGCCCCAAGAGACCCAGTACTTC. As protein: CASSPASGGPQETQYF.

The V and J genes are TRBV15 and TRBJ2-7, with TRBD2 matching over 13 bases. The V gene end was trimmed by 7 bases and the J gene end by 6 bases; junction bases not matched to a gene: 6. This CDR3 has 14 residues. Germline V gives CDR1 LNHNV, CDR2 YYDKDF (reference sequence). The CDR3 region has the DNA TGTGCCACCACCCCCGGGACTAGCGGGGTCGAGCAGTACTTC. Translation: CATTPGTSGVEQYF.

The chain uses TRBV12-3 or TRBV12-4 and TRBJ1-1; D ambiguous. The CDR3 has 15 residues. The V end lost 6 bases, the J end lost 3 bases, and 17 bases lay between the germline ends. Here the CDR3 reads CASSPQDGVDTEAFF. The CDR3 nucleotides read TGTGCCAGCAGCCCCCAGGACGGGGTGGACACTGAAGCTTTCTTT.

The chain links TRBV23-1 to TRBJ2-3, with 7 bases aligning to TRBD1. TRBV23-1 is marked as an open reading frame, function uncertain. CDR3 length: 15 amino acids. The J segment lost 4 bases and the V segment lost 7 bases, leaving 11 bases of the junction unmatched. DNA of the CDR3: TGCGCCAGCACACCGAAGACAGGGCGCGCAGATACGCAGTATTTT. Its translation is CASTPKTGRADTQYF.

J is TRBJ2-5 and V is TRBV18; the match to TRBD2 covers 8 bases. The CDR3 is 14 amino acids. J was trimmed by 3 bases and V by 2 bases; bases with no gene match: 2. Looked up from germline, CDR1 is KGHSH and CDR2 is LQKENI. The DNA of the CDR3 is TGTGCCAGCTCACCAGAAGCGGGGGAAGAGACCCAGTACTTC. It yields the protein CASSPEAGEETQYF.

The rearrangement joins TRBV9 to TRBJ1-2; tentatively, D is TRBD1 (5 bases). Trimming shortened V by 0 bases and J by 8 bases, and 14 bases separated the two germline ends. The CDR3 extends over 14 amino acids. Germline CDR1 SGDLS, CDR2 YYNGEE. This CDR3 is CASSVEPGRGGYTF. The CDR3, as DNA: TGTGCCAGCAGCGTAGAACCAGGGCGGGGCGGCTACACCTTC. The whole variable domain, remainder taken from reference TRBV9 and TRBJ1-2, is DSGVTQTPKHLITATGQRVTLRCSPRSGDLSVYWYQQSLDQGLQFLIQYYNGEERAKGNILERFSAQQFPDLHSELNLSSLELGDSALYFCASSVEPGRGGYTFGSGTRLTVV.

The rearrangement joins TRBV14 to TRBJ1-6; D gene uncertain. This CDR3 is built from 14 residues. CDR1 is SGHDN, CDR2 FVKESK, per germline. Deletions cut 1 base from V and 8 bases from J, with 9 bases between. The CDR3 loop reads CASSQAGLDSPLHF. CDR3 coding DNA: TGTGCCAGCAGCCAAGCGGGGTTGGATTCACCCCTCCACTTT.

The V and J genes are TRBV12-3 or TRBV12-4 and TRBJ2-3; 10 bases map to TRBD2. V trimming: 6 bases; J trimming: 4 bases; junction bases outside the gene matches: 4. This CDR3 has 14 amino acids. The CDR3 region is CASRSGGAADTQYF. For the CDR3, the DNA is TGTGCCAGCAGGAGCGGGGGGGCAGCAGATACGCAGTATTTT.

The chain carries TRBV9 and TRBJ2-5; 8 bases line up with TRBD2. The CDR3 covers 14 residues. The germline V gene encodes CDR1 SGDLS and CDR2 YYNGEE. J was trimmed by 2 bases and V by 4 bases; bases with no gene match: 4. The CDR3 loop is CASSPRGGQETQYF. In DNA, the CDR3 is TGTGCCAGCAGCCCCCGGGGGGGACAAGAGACCCAGTACTTC.

This chain links TRBV9 with TRBJ1-2; the D gene is possibly TRBD1 (5 bases). The CDR3 is made up of 14 amino acids. In germline, CDR1 is SGDLS, CDR2 YYNGEE. With 3 bases removed from V and 7 bases from J, the gap between germline ends came to 16 bases. CDR3 loop: CASSALLGGSGYTF. The DNA of the CDR3 is TGTGCCAGCAGCGCTCTACTGGGGGGAAGTGGCTACACCTTC. The whole variable domain, filled in from reference TRBV9 and TRBJ1-2, reads DSGVTQTPKHLITATGQRVTLRCSPRSGDLSVYWYQQSLDQGLQFLIQYYNGEERAKGNILERFSAQQFPDLHSELNLSSLELGDSALYFCASSALLGGSGYTFGSGTRLTVV.

The chain is built from TRBV7-3 and TRBJ2-7; D possibly matches TRBD1 or TRBD2 (6 bases each). The germline V gene has CDR1 SGHTA and CDR2 FQGTGA. Trimming cost V 5 bases and J 5 bases, with 13 bases left between them. This CDR3 comprises 13 residues. CDR3 sequence reads: CASSPVGGNEQYF. The CDR3 region has the DNA TGTGCCAGCAGCCCCGTGGGGGGCAACGAGCAGTACTTC. Complete variable domain (other parts from reference TRBV7-3 and TRBJ2-7): GAGVSQTPSNKVTEKGKYVELRCDPISGHTALYWYRQSLGQGPEFLIYFQGTGAADDSGLPNDRFFAVRPEGSVSTLKIQRTERGDSAVYLCASSPVGGNEQYFGPGTRLTVT.

This clonotype was seen just once. The chain is built from TRBV27 and TRBJ1-2, with 10 bases aligning to TRBD1. Germline CDR1 MNHEY, CDR2 SMNVEV (reference sequence). The trim removed 6 bases at V and 3 bases at J, leaving 7 bases unmatched. The CDR3 loop spans 15 amino acids. The CDR3 DNA reads as TGTGCCAGCAGCCCAATCGGACAGGGGGACTATGGCTACACCTTC. Residues: CASSPIGQGDYGYTF.

J is TRBJ2-5 and V is TRBV11-2; TRBD1 agrees at 7 bases. Trimming took 3 bases from V and 2 from J; bases not matched to a gene: 3. The CDR3 is made up of 14 amino acids. Germline V gene lookup returns CDR1 SGHAT and CDR2 FQNNGV. The CDR3 DNA follows: TGTGCCAGCAGCTTGGGACAGCGTCAAGAGACCCAGTACTTC. Amino acid sequence: CASSLGQRQETQYF.

The rearrangement uses TRBV29-1 and TRBJ1-2; no clear D gene. Between the trimmed V and J ends, which lost 3 bases and 2 bases, there was a span of 4 bases. From germline, CDR1 is SQVTM and CDR2 ANQGSEA. There are 11 residues in the CDR3. Written as DNA, the CDR3 is TGCAGCGTTGAGGGGAACTATGGCTACACCTTC. The encoded protein is CSVEGNYGYTF. Using reference TRBV29-1 and TRBJ1-2 for the parts outside the CDR3, the full variable domain is SAVISQKPSRDICQRGTSLTIQCQVDSQVTMMFWYRQQPGQSLTLIATANQGSEATYESGFVIDKFPISRPNLTFSTLTVSNMSPEDSSIYLCSVEGNYGYTFGSGTRLTVV.

This chain's CDR3 is CASSLGTGTSPLHF. The CDR3, as DNA: TGTGCCAGCAGCTTAGGGACAGGGACTTCACCCCTCCACTTT. The chain combines TRBV7-2 with TRBJ1-6; 8 bases align to TRBD1. The V and J ends lost 1 base and 9 bases, in that order; junction bases with no gene match: 2. CDR3 length equals 14 residues. Germline V lookup: CDR1 SGHTA, CDR2 FQGNSA.

The chain combines TRBV7-9 with TRBJ2-2; no reliable D call. Germline-derived CDR1 and CDR2 are SEHNR and FQNEAQ (reference sequence). The V end was cut by 5 bases, the J end by 6 bases, with 4 bases between. The CDR3 is made up of 11 amino acids. DNA of the CDR3: TGTGCCAGCAGCCCTTCCGGGGAGCTGTTTTTT. Its protein is CASSPSGELFF. The complete variable domain, with remaining parts taken from reference TRBV7-9 and TRBJ2-2, reads DTGVSQNPRHKITKRGQNVTFRCDPISEHNRLYWYRQTLGQGPEFLTYFQNEAQLEKSRLLSDRFSAERPKGSFSTLEIQRTEQGDSAMYLCASSPSGELFFGEGSRLTVL.